The next 27 T cell receptor beta chains were all read from a single sample in a study of CD8 T cells in Susac syndrome. Reverse transcription of roughly 0.5 to 1 ug RNA was carried out with random hexamers. TCRdb re-called the immunoSEQ multiplex PCR reads through MiXCR, storing one row per CDR3 protein. The data contain about 150,000 distinct CDR3 sequences, 95% of them seen just once; the ten biggest clones take up 0.15% to 0.2%. The sequencing sample was made of CD4+ T cells from PBMCs. The receptors were gathered from a human donor with Susac syndrome.

This chain uses TRBV6-2 or TRBV6-3 with TRBJ1-1; the D gene is possibly TRBD1 (5 bases). The CDR3 is 12 residues long. V lost 3 bases, J lost 8 bases, and 10 bases lay in between. Germline V gene data show CDR1 as MNHEY and CDR2 as SVGEGT. CDR3 protein: CASSYTRGEAFF. CDR3 DNA: TGTGCCAGCAGTTATACTCGGGGGGAAGCTTTCTTT.

V and J are TRBV29-1 and TRBJ2-1, with D possibly TRBD1 on 7 matching bases. The CDR3 has 13 residues. Trimming took off 3 bases at V and 7 bases at J, with 13 bases between the two ends. Per germline, CDR1 SQVTM and CDR2 ANQGSEA. The CDR3 coding sequence is TGCAGCGTTGAGCAGGGGGGTCATAATGAGCAGTTCTTC. Protein sequence: CSVEQGGHNEQFF.

The CDR3, as DNA: TGCGCCAGCAGCCAGGCCTCCGGGAGGGGATCAGGAAACACCATATATTTT. Protein sequence: CASSQASGRGSGNTIYF. V usage is TRBV4-1 and J usage is TRBJ1-3; tentatively, D is TRBD1 (5 bases). CDR1 and CDR2 (germline): MGHRA, YSYEKL. This CDR3 contains 17 residues. V was cut by 3 bases and J by 4 bases, with 19 bases left in between.

CDR3 sequence (DNA): TGTGCCAGCAGCCAAGATGCGTACGGCTACACCTTC. It specifies CASSQDAYGYTF. The chain recombines TRBV4-2 with TRBJ1-2; D unresolved. V dropped 0 bases and J dropped 8 bases, with 7 bases sitting between them. Germline V gives CDR1 LGHNA, CDR2 YNFKEQ. CDR3 length equals 12 residues.

The J gene is TRBJ2-7, the V gene TRBV27, with D tentatively TRBD1 (5 bases). From germline, CDR1 is MNHEY and CDR2 SMNVEV (reference sequence). Trimming removed 5 bases at V and 6 bases at J, with 14 bases between. This CDR3 region has 13 residues. CDR3 bases: TGTGCCAGCAGTCCAGGGCAGTTAGGCGAGCAGTACTTC. This sequence encodes CASSPGQLGEQYF.

The V gene is TRBV29-1, the J gene TRBJ2-1, with 7 bases identical to TRBD2. In germline, CDR1 is SQVTM, CDR2 ANQGSEA. CDR3 length: 13 residues. V trimming: 4 bases; J trimming: 8 bases; junction bases outside the gene matches: 8. The CDR3 coding sequence is TGCAGCGTTGGTGGGGCCGCGGGGGATGAGCAGTTCTTC. Amino acids: CSVGGAAGDEQFF.

The chain recombines TRBV20-1 with TRBJ2-5; no firm D call. CDR1 DFQATT and CDR2 SNEGSKA come from the germline V gene (reference sequence). The CDR3 has 14 amino acids. V lost 1 base to trimming and J lost 2 bases, with 11 bases between them. The CDR3 protein is CSARARPSQETQYF. In nucleotides, the CDR3 is TGCAGTGCTAGAGCTAGGCCCTCTCAAGAGACCCAGTACTTC.

The chain combines TRBV27 with TRBJ2-7; D unresolved. Trimming stripped 3 bases from V and 1 base from J, with 7 bases between. This CDR3 is 13 amino acids long. Per the germline V gene, CDR1 is MNHEY and CDR2 is SMNVEV (reference sequence). CDR3 nucleotides: TGTGCCAGCAGTTTGGTGAAGTCCTACGAGCAGTACTTC. The encoded protein is CASSLVKSYEQYF.

This chain joins TRBV18 and TRBJ1-2, with TRBD1 matching over 7 bases. The germline V gene has CDR1 KGHSH and CDR2 LQKENI. Trimming at V came to 3 bases and at J to 1 base, leaving 8 bases not matched to a gene. This CDR3 has 16 residues. This CDR3 reads CASSPVAGTVNYGYTF. DNA for the CDR3: TGTGCCAGCTCACCCGTCGCCGGGACAGTTAACTATGGCTACACCTTC.

The gene calls are TRBV29-1 and TRBJ2-3; D uncertain. Per germline, CDR1 SQVTM and CDR2 ANQGSEA. V was pared by 6 bases and J by 1 base, with 11 bases between. The CDR3 is 13 amino acids. CDR3 residues: CSVSRSGTDTQYF. The CDR3 nucleotides are TGCAGCGTCAGCAGGTCGGGCACAGATACGCAGTATTTT.

The rearrangement links TRBV7-3 to TRBJ2-6; D is possibly TRBD1 (6 bases). The CDR3 spans 16 residues. In germline, CDR1 is SGHTA, CDR2 FQGTGA. Trimming pared 5 bases from V and 2 bases from J, leaving 13 bases between. The CDR3: CASSATPGAGANVLTF. The CDR3 nucleotides read TGTGCCAGCAGCGCAACCCCAGGGGCTGGGGCCAACGTCCTGACTTTC.

V and J are TRBV11-3 and TRBJ1-2; 10 bases fit TRBD1. V was clipped by 0 bases and J by 8 bases; unmatched bases: 6. Per the germline V gene, CDR1 is SGHNT and CDR2 is YENEEA. The length of the CDR3 is 15 residues. The CDR3 bases are TGTGCCAGCAGCTTAGATCCCGACAGGGGGCAGGGCTACACCTTC. Its protein product is CASSLDPDRGQGYTF.

V is TRBV9 and J is TRBJ2-1; 7 bases line up with TRBD1. Looked up from germline, CDR1 is SGDLS and CDR2 is YYNGEE. V dropped 0 bases and J dropped 9; count of bases not matched to a gene: 3. CDR3 length: 13 amino acids. CDR3 sequence reads: CASSVAQGREQFF. The CDR3 DNA reads as TGTGCCAGCAGCGTAGCACAGGGGCGTGAGCAGTTCTTC.

The V and J genes are TRBV10-3 and TRBJ2-3; no firm D call. The V end lost 0 bases, the J end lost 1 base, and 5 bases lay between the germline ends. CDR3 length equals 14 residues. Germline values: CDR1 ENHRY, CDR2 SYGVKD. CDR3 nucleotides: TGTGCCATCAGTGAGTCGATGGGCACAGATACGCAGTATTTT. It codes for CAISESMGTDTQYF.

The rearrangement links TRBV7-2 to TRBJ1-1; D remains ambiguous. The CDR3 length is 13 residues. V lost 5 bases, J lost 1 base, and 8 bases lay in between. Per the germline V gene, CDR1 is SGHTA and CDR2 is FQGNSA. The CDR3 region has the DNA TGTGCCAGCAGCGGAACTTCGAACACTGAAGCTTTCTTT. Residues: CASSGTSNTEAFF.

The V gene is TRBV18, the J gene TRBJ2-6; D possibly uses TRBD1 or TRBD2 (5 bases each). Trimming stripped 2 bases from V and 0 bases from J, with 14 bases between. The CDR3 sequence is 18 residues long. Germline lookup yields CDR1 KGHSH and CDR2 LQKENI. CDR3 region: CASSPIGATGSGANVLTF. The CDR3 DNA sequence: TGTGCCAGCTCACCAATCGGGGCTACCGGCTCTGGGGCCAACGTCCTGACTTTC.

The chain uses TRBV5-1 and TRBJ2-6; the D gene is possibly TRBD2 (5 bases). V lost 4 bases, J lost 2 bases, and 10 bases lay in between. The CDR3 consists of 15 residues. Germline V gene data show CDR1 as SGHRS and CDR2 as YFSETQ. Written as DNA, the CDR3 is TGCGCCAGCAGCCTGGAGGAGGCTGGGGCCAACGTCCTGACTTTC. Its protein product is CASSLEEAGANVLTF. Using reference TRBV5-1 and TRBJ2-6 for the parts outside the CDR3, the full variable domain is KAGVTQTPRYLIKTRGQQVTLSCSPISGHRSVSWYQQTPGQGLQFLFEYFSETQRNKGNFPGRFSGRQFSNSRSEMNVSTLELGDSALYLCASSLEEAGANVLTFGAGSRLTVL.

This clonotype was observed once. The chain has TRBV5-1 and TRBJ2-7; 8 bases line up with TRBD1. CDR1 and CDR2 from the germline V gene are SGHRS and YFSETQ. J was trimmed by 0 bases and V by 0 bases; bases with no gene match: 2. This CDR3 has 15 residues. CDR3 protein: CASSLGQGISYEQYF. The CDR3 coding sequence is TGCGCCAGCAGCTTGGGACAGGGGATCTCCTACGAGCAGTACTTC.

This chain links TRBV3-1 with TRBJ1-1, with D uncertain. Germline values: CDR1 LGHDT, CDR2 YNNKEL (reference sequence). The CDR3 totals 14 residues. The V gene lost 4 bases and the J gene lost 0 bases, with 9 bases spanning the gap. The CDR3 nucleotides read TGTGCCAGCAGCCCCCGCGGCTTGAACACTGAAGCTTTCTTT. It is translated as CASSPRGLNTEAFF.

The genes are TRBV9 and TRBJ2-6, with no clear D. This CDR3 is 15 amino acids long. The V gene's germline CDR1 is SGDLS and CDR2 YYNGEE. Trimming removed 1 base at V and 0 bases at J, with 5 bases between. The CDR3 region has the DNA TGTGCCAGCAGCGTACGGAGCTCTGGGGCCAACGTCCTGACTTTC. This encodes CASSVRSSGANVLTF.

The genes are TRBV20-1 and TRBJ2-5; no clear D. The V end lost 5 bases, the J end lost 5 bases, and 15 bases lay between the germline ends. This CDR3 comprises 13 residues. Germline V CDR1 and CDR2: DFQATT, SNEGSKA (reference sequence). The CDR3 DNA sequence: TGCAGTGCTGGTCGGCTCTGGGTGGAGACCCAGTACTTC. Its translation is CSAGRLWVETQYF.

DNA for the CDR3: TGTGCTAGTGCCCTATATCGGGGAGGCTATAGCAATCAGCCCCAGCATTTT. Translating it yields CASALYRGGYSNQPQHF. This chain uses TRBV12-5 with TRBJ1-5; unclear D gene. Trimming removed 7 bases from V and 0 bases from J, with 19 bases in between. Germline V lookup: CDR1 LGHNT, CDR2 FRNRAP. The CDR3 extends over 17 amino acids.

The chain joins TRBV21-1 to TRBJ2-3; the tabulated D call, TRBD2, remains unverified against the DNA. TRBV21-1 is designated a pseudogene. This CDR3 is 19 amino acids long. CDR3: CASSKEEDSGGTSTDTQYF. The CDR3 nucleotides read TGTGCCAGCAGCAAAGAGGAAGATAGCGGGGGGACTAGCACAGATACGCAGTATTTT.

This sequence joins TRBV20-1 and TRBJ1-6; perhaps TRBD1 as D (5 bases). Trimming stripped 2 bases from V and 7 bases from J, with 15 bases between. Germline V gene data show CDR1 as DFQATT and CDR2 as SNEGSKA (reference sequence). This CDR3 has 15 amino acids. As DNA, the CDR3 is TGCAGTGCTAGACCCCCGGGACGGATGAATTCACCCCTCCACTTT. This translates into CSARPPGRMNSPLHF.

This chain joins TRBV2 and TRBJ2-7, with 7 bases that match TRBD2. Per germline, CDR1 SNHLY and CDR2 FYNNEI. With 6 bases clipped from V and 4 bases from J, the junction kept 12 bases outside the gene matches. The CDR3 length is 15 residues. CDR3 bases: TGTGCCAGCAGGGAGTACAGCGGGGCTGAGTACGAGCAGTACTTC. It codes for CASREYSGAEYEQYF.

The chain recombines TRBV7-9 with TRBJ2-7; D is undetermined. Germline V gene sequence: CDR1 SEHNR, CDR2 FQNEAQ (reference sequence). Trimming stripped 1 base from V and 5 bases from J, with 12 bases between. The CDR3 runs to 14 residues. The CDR3 is CASSLVSQQNEQYF. CDR3 DNA: TGTGCCAGCAGCTTAGTGAGTCAGCAGAACGAGCAGTACTTC.

The chain joins TRBV24-1 to TRBJ2-4; D is perhaps TRBD2 (6 bases). V was trimmed by 10 bases and J by 8 bases, leaving 11 bases between them. The CDR3 contains 11 residues. The germline CDR1 and CDR2 sequences are KGHDR and SFDVKD. The CDR3 coding sequence is TGTGCCACTTCACCGGGGGACATTCAGTACTTC. It encodes CATSPGDIQYF.